This T cell receptor (beta chain) was sequenced in a study of pediatric ulcerative colitis. Regarding the study as a whole: This repertoire reflects total lymphocytes rather than subpopulations like regulatory T cells.

Comments on this clone: Its antigen is not known.

One to two pinch biopsies were taken from the rectum during colonoscopy. Repertoires were generated with immunoSEQ multiplex PCR, while TCRdb's copy carries only in-frame clones and drops some. The sample has 15,000 to 20,000 clones; 80% are singletons. The CDR3 is 10 amino acids. Per the germline V gene, CDR1 is SQVTM and CDR2 is ANQGSEA. V was shortened by 4 bases and J by 11 bases, with 12 bases between the two germline ends. The chain has TRBV29-1 and TRBJ2-7; D remains ambiguous. The clonotype originates from a boy between 10 and 17 years old who was a control in a study of pediatric ulcerative colitis. Sequenced input: gut tissue. The chain's CDR3 is CSVGQGKEYF. In nucleotides, the CDR3 is TGCAGCGTTGGACAAGGGAAGGAGTACTTC.